This T cell receptor (beta chain) was sequenced in a study of shared T cell receptors in the human thymus. TCRdb's table, derived via immunoSEQ multiplex PCR, lists solely in-frame clones and lacks some. The table has more than 550,000 clones, around 87% seen once. The CDR3 consists of 14 residues. Germline-derived CDR1 and CDR2 are SGHDT and YYEEEE. V gave up 4 bases and J gave up 6 bases; unmatched junction bases: 7. This clone showed up just once. The data were also submitted as part of a second study, on human thymus T cells. That source adds: Thymic and blood repertoires seemed to show skewed V and J gene use. Related research reported highly overlapping thymic repertoires among unrelated individuals.

The chain joins TRBV5-6 to TRBJ1-2, with TRBD1 identical over 9 bases. Sequenced material: thymocytes. The receptor comes from a boy under two years old with a congenital heart defect. Here the CDR3 DNA reads TGTGCCAGCAGCCCTCGGGACAGGGTGAATGGCTACACCTTC. It codes for CASSPRDRVNGYTF.